This T cell receptor beta chain was retrieved from a study of T-cell reconstitution after alpha-beta-depleted transplantation in children. General study results and limits: Surviving recipient T cells and thymic progenitors underlay high day-60 TCRbeta diversity in some patients. Reported findings indicate that, about two months after transplant, alpha-beta T cells came from several hundred expanded clones, which were derived from non-depleted graft cells.

Preparation of the TCRbeta library involved a method that used unique molecular identifiers. From the PCR reads, TCRdb called clonotypes with MiXCR, one entry per CDR3 protein. Here the sample spans around 29,000 distinct CDR3 sequences, roughly 5.7% being singletons. The CDR3 runs to 14 residues. The germline CDR1 and CDR2 sequences are SGHVS and FQNEAQ. V lost 1 base, J lost 5 bases, and 11 bases lay in between. This clonotype was seen ten or more times. Its antigen remains unknown. The starting material was PBMCs, mostly from graft donor cells, obtained 180 days after TCRalphabeta/CD19-depleted stem cell transplant. The V call is TRBV7-8, the J call TRBJ1-1; D is unclear. This receptor was identified in a male patient between 5 and 17 years old who had a stem cell transplant for acute myeloid leukemia, so the T cells may come from the graft donor. The CDR3 here is CASSLVNLGTEAFF. DNA of the CDR3: TGTGCCAGCAGCTTAGTAAATTTAGGGACTGAAGCTTTCTTT.